One sample yielded the 30 T cell receptor beta chains listed below, sequenced in a study of shared T cell receptors in the human thymus. TCRdb's copy holds only in-frame clones and misses some; the assay was immunoSEQ multiplex PCR. The profile shows under 450,000 clones, 95% of them singletons. The sample comprised thymocytes. These receptors all stem from a human donor.

This sequence joins TRBV15 and TRBJ2-1; D tentatively fits TRBD1 or TRBD2 (6 bases each). Deletions cut 8 bases from V and 1 base from J, with 12 bases between. Germline lookup yields CDR1 LNHNV and CDR2 YYDKDF (reference sequence). The CDR3 is 14 residues long. The CDR3 DNA is TGTGCCACCTTGGGGGGCCCTTCCTACAATGAGCAGTTCTTC. Protein sequence: CATLGGPSYNEQFF.

V gene TRBV11-2 combines with J gene TRBJ2-2, with TRBD2 identical over 11 bases. V was clipped by 5 bases and J by 6 bases; unmatched bases: 8. The CDR3 runs to 16 residues. The germline CDR1 and CDR2 sequences are SGHAT and FQNNGV. CDR3 amino acids: CASSPDPSGRSGELFF. Written as DNA, the CDR3 is TGTGCCAGCAGCCCGGACCCTAGCGGGAGGTCCGGGGAGCTGTTTTTT. The variable domain in full, completed from reference TRBV11-2 and TRBJ2-2, reads EAGVAQSPRYKIIEKRQSVAFWCNPISGHATLYWYQQILGQGPKLLIQFQNNGVVDDSQLPKDRFSAERLKGVDSTLKIQPAKLEDSAVYLCASSPDPSGRSGELFFGEGSRLTVL.

CDR3 amino acids: CASSDGTRPYNEQFF. CDR3 sequence (DNA): TGCGCCAGCAGTGACGGGACTAGGCCATACAATGAGCAGTTCTTC. The rearrangement joins TRBV10-2 to TRBJ2-1, with TRBD2 matching 8 bases. V shed 3 bases, J shed 4 bases, and the junction held 5 bases outside the gene matches. CDR1 and CDR2 (germline): WSHSY, SAAADI. This CDR3 has 15 residues.

In this sample, this clone turned up once. The rearrangement joins TRBV28 to TRBJ2-5; tentatively, D is TRBD2 (6 bases). V lost 7 bases and J lost 5, with 20 bases in between. This CDR3 is built from 15 residues. CDR1 and CDR2 from the germline V gene are MDHEN and SYDVKM. The CDR3 sequence: CASTHNRARGETQYF. DNA for the CDR3: TGTGCCAGCACTCACAATAGGGCCCGGGGGGAGACCCAGTACTTC.

This sequence joins TRBV6-6 and TRBJ1-2, with 7 bases matching TRBD1. Germline assignment: CDR1 MNHNY and CDR2 SVGAGI (reference sequence). This CDR3 is built from 15 residues. V shed 6 bases and J 3 bases; nucleotides not matched to a gene: 10. This CDR3 reads CASSPGGLLHYGYTF. CDR3 sequence (DNA): TGTGCCAGCAGCCCAGGGGGGCTCCTGCACTATGGCTACACCTTC.

This rearrangement joins TRBV25-1 to TRBJ1-2; D gene ambiguous. Trimming removed 7 bases from V and 4 bases from J, with 7 bases in between. This CDR3 is built from 11 residues. From germline, CDR1 is MGHDK and CDR2 SYGVNS. As DNA, the CDR3 is TGTGCCAGCAAGGACGTCTATGGCTACACCTTC. It encodes CASKDVYGYTF.

The genes are TRBV27 and TRBJ2-1; D not certain. V lost 3 bases and J lost 3, with 15 bases in between. Germline V gene sequence: CDR1 MNHEY, CDR2 SMNVEV (reference sequence). The CDR3 runs 16 residues. This chain's CDR3 is CASSFVTHKYYNEQFF. CDR3 bases: TGTGCCAGCAGTTTTGTTACACATAAATACTACAATGAGCAGTTCTTC.

The chain carries TRBV5-1 and TRBJ2-7, with 8 nucleotides matching TRBD1. The CDR3 is 12 residues long. The germline gives CDR1 SGHRS, CDR2 YFSETQ. Trimming cost V 3 bases and J 13 bases; bases outside gene matches: 9. DNA for the CDR3: TGCGCCAGCAGCTCCCTCGACAGGGGCCCTTACTTC. This sequence encodes CASSSLDRGPYF.

The gene calls are TRBV28 and TRBJ1-3, with 7 positions matching TRBD1. The V gene's germline CDR1 is MDHEN and CDR2 SYDVKM. The CDR3 is made up of 15 amino acids. V shed 7 bases, J shed 1 base, and the junction held 7 bases outside the gene matches. In nucleotides, the CDR3 is TGTGCCAGCACCCCGAAGGGGGCTTCTGGAAACACCATATATTTT. Residues: CASTPKGASGNTIYF.

The rearrangement links TRBV6-1 to TRBJ2-7, with 8 bases fitting TRBD2. Looked up from germline, CDR1 is MNHNS and CDR2 is SASEGT. The CDR3 is 14 amino acids. The junction had 6 bases not matched to a gene; V was cut back by 6 bases and J by 2 bases. CDR3 in amino acids: CASRPLAAPYEQYF. CDR3 nucleotide sequence: TGTGCCAGCAGGCCACTAGCGGCCCCCTACGAGCAGTACTTC.

This rearrangement joins TRBV7-2 to TRBJ2-7, with TRBD2 matching over 10 bases. The CDR3 runs 15 residues. Trimming removed 5 bases from V and 7 bases from J; junction bases left unmatched: 11. Germline loops: CDR1 SGHTA, CDR2 FQGNSA. Written as DNA, the CDR3 is TGTGCCAGCAGCCGCCTAGCGGGAGCTGTGGGGGAGCAGTACTTC. Translated: CASSRLAGAVGEQYF.

The gene calls are TRBV2 and TRBJ2-7, with D maybe TRBD2 (5 bases). The CDR3 is 10 residues long. V shed 8 bases and J shed 4 bases, with 6 bases lying between them. The germline CDR1 and CDR2 sequences are SNHLY and FYNNEI. The CDR3, as DNA: TGTGCCAGCGAGGGTTACGAGCAGTACTTC. Protein sequence: CASEGYEQYF.

The V and J genes are TRBV6-1 and TRBJ2-2; 8 bases agree with TRBD2. CDR1 is MNHNS and CDR2 is SASEGT in the germline V gene. The CDR3 runs to 15 residues. J was trimmed by 2 bases and V by 6 bases; bases with no gene match: 5. CDR3 coding DNA: TGTGCCAGCAGAGACGGGACTAGTAACACCGGGGAGCTGTTTTTT. It is translated as CASRDGTSNTGELFF.

This clone was seen more than once but under ten times. The chain uses TRBV19 and TRBJ2-7; a weak D match, TRBD2 (5 bases). Deletions cut 7 bases from V and 2 bases from J, with 9 bases between. CDR3 length equals 12 residues. Germline V gene lookup returns CDR1 LNHDA and CDR2 SQIVND (reference sequence). The CDR3 DNA follows: TGTGCCAGTACGGACTCTACCTACGAGCAGTACTTC. It encodes CASTDSTYEQYF.

This rearrangement joins TRBV12-2 to TRBJ2-3; the D segment call TRBD2 is taken from the table without a DNA check. TRBV12-2 has pseudogene status. The CDR3 contains 19 residues. CDR3 amino acids: CASRFLTSGRDPSTDTQYF. As DNA, the CDR3 is TGTGCAAGTCGCTTCTTGACTAGCGGGAGGGACCCTAGCACAGATACGCAGTATTTT.

The genes are TRBV29-1 and TRBJ2-3; D gene uncertain. The germline gives CDR1 SQVTM, CDR2 ANQGSEA. With 3 bases removed from V and 3 bases from J, the gap between germline ends came to 16 bases. The CDR3 consists of 15 residues. CDR3 in amino acids: CSVDDELVPTDTQYF. The CDR3 nucleotides are TGCAGCGTTGATGACGAGCTGGTCCCAACAGATACGCAGTATTTT.

The genes are TRBV18 and TRBJ1-2, with D perhaps matching TRBD1 (6 bases). V was trimmed by 1 base and J by 8 bases, leaving 20 bases between them. This CDR3 has 16 residues. Germline CDR1 and CDR2: KGHSH and LQKENI. The CDR3 reads CASSPLKTGPEEGYTF. As DNA, the CDR3 is TGTGCCAGCTCACCACTAAAGACAGGACCCGAGGAGGGCTACACCTTC.

This clone was counted a single time. The CDR3 reads CASRGRDHITYEQYF. The CDR3 DNA reads as TGTGCCAGCAGAGGTCGGGACCATATTACCTACGAGCAGTACTTC. V gene TRBV28 combines with J gene TRBJ2-7; possibly TRBD1 or TRBD2 for D (5 bases each). The CDR3 sequence is 15 residues long. Germline-derived CDR1 and CDR2 are MDHEN and SYDVKM. Trimming shortened V by 6 bases and J by 2 bases, and 17 bases separated the two germline ends.

J is TRBJ2-7 and V is TRBV28; D may be TRBD1 or TRBD2 (5 bases each). CDR1 is MDHEN, CDR2 SYDVKM, per germline. Trimming pared 6 bases from V and 3 bases from J, leaving 21 bases between. The CDR3 spans 16 residues. CDR3 loop: CASSRRTFGDGYEQYF. In DNA form, the CDR3 reads TGTGCCAGCAGCCGGAGGACCTTCGGGGACGGCTACGAGCAGTACTTC.

This chain uses TRBV27 with TRBJ2-3, with 7 bases lining up with TRBD2. Germline assignment: CDR1 MNHEY and CDR2 SMNVEV (reference sequence). This CDR3 is 16 amino acids long. Trimming at V came to 6 bases and at J to 2 bases, leaving 11 bases not matched to a gene. Written as DNA, the CDR3 is TGTGCCAGCAGGGGGGAGGCGGGAGTTACCACAGATACGCAGTATTTT. Translated: CASRGEAGVTTDTQYF.

J is TRBJ2-5 and V is TRBV29-1, with D possibly being TRBD1 (6 bases). This CDR3 is 10 amino acids long. Per the germline V gene, CDR1 is SQVTM and CDR2 is ANQGSEA. V was trimmed by 7 bases and J by 5 bases, leaving 8 bases between them. CDR3: CSAQGETQYF. CDR3 bases: TGCAGCGCCCAGGGGGAGACCCAGTACTTC.

The V gene is TRBV7-2, the J gene TRBJ2-7, with 8 bases that match TRBD2. The CDR3 sequence is 16 residues long. The ends lost 5 bases at V and 1 base at J; junction bases unmatched: 10. The germline gives CDR1 SGHTA, CDR2 FQGNSA. The CDR3 DNA reads as TGTGCCAGCAGCACCAGTTCGGGACTAGAATCCTACGAGCAGTACTTC. Amino acids: CASSTSSGLESYEQYF.

This chain connects TRBV6-6 to TRBJ1-1; no firm D call. V gave up 2 bases and J gave up 0 bases, with 7 bases separating them. Germline-derived CDR1 and CDR2 are MNHNY and SVGAGI (reference sequence). The CDR3 runs to 14 residues. CDR3 region: CASSYRAVNTEAFF. The CDR3 bases are TGTGCCAGCAGTTACCGGGCAGTGAACACTGAAGCTTTCTTT.

The chain couples TRBV7-8 to TRBJ1-2; the D gene is possibly TRBD1 (6 bases). V shed 5 bases and J shed 5 bases, with 15 bases lying between them. CDR1 SGHVS and CDR2 FQNEAQ come from the germline V gene. This CDR3 region has 14 residues. The chain's CDR3 is CASSPGDGGYGYTF. The CDR3 bases are TGTGCCAGCAGCCCAGGGGACGGTGGGTATGGCTACACCTTC.

In nucleotides, the CDR3 is TGTGCCAGCAGCTCTCTCCGGGGGAGGGCGCGAGTCGACGAGCAGTACTTC. Amino acid sequence: CASSSLRGRARVDEQYF. The chain combines TRBV11-2 with TRBJ2-7; TRBD2 agrees at 7 bases. CDR1 and CDR2 from the germline V gene are SGHAT and FQNNGV. J lost 5 bases, V lost 4 bases, and 17 bases had no gene match. This CDR3 spans 17 amino acids.

The chain couples TRBV5-1 to TRBJ2-1, with D tentatively TRBD1 (5 bases). V lost 1 base, J lost 0 bases, and 14 bases lay in between. Per the germline V gene, CDR1 is SGHRS and CDR2 is YFSETQ. The CDR3 has 17 residues. DNA for the CDR3: TGCGCCAGCAGCTTGCGGAACAGGCCTTCCTCCTACAATGAGCAGTTCTTC. This encodes CASSLRNRPSSYNEQFF.

CDR3 DNA sequence: TGTGCCAGCAGCACCCTAGGCACCGGGGAGCTGTTTTTT. It translates to CASSTLGTGELFF. The chain employs TRBV11-3 and TRBJ2-2; no reliable D call. The V end lost 5 bases, the J end lost 4 bases, and 8 bases lay between the germline ends. There are 13 residues in the CDR3. Germline V gene data show CDR1 as SGHNT and CDR2 as YENEEA.

The chain carries TRBV7-9 and TRBJ2-7, with D possibly matching TRBD1 (6 bases). The CDR3 length is 15 residues. Per the germline V gene, CDR1 is SEHNR and CDR2 is FQNEAQ (reference sequence). V was clipped by 2 bases and J by 2 bases, with 13 bases between them. The chain's CDR3 is CASSLQGWIPYEQYF. The CDR3 nucleotides read TGTGCCAGCAGCTTACAGGGGTGGATCCCCTACGAGCAGTACTTC.

The chain carries TRBV7-9 and TRBJ1-2; no clear D. The CDR3 sequence is 13 residues long. Germline CDR1 is SEHNR and CDR2 is FQNEAQ (reference sequence). With 4 bases removed from V and 4 bases from J, the gap between germline ends came to 10 bases. The CDR3 loop is CASSWTYFYGYTF. In DNA, the CDR3 is TGTGCCAGCAGCTGGACGTATTTCTATGGCTACACCTTC.

This clone came up once. This sequence joins TRBV15 and TRBJ1-3; D ambiguous. The germline gives CDR1 LNHNV, CDR2 YYDKDF (reference sequence). This CDR3 has 17 residues. V dropped 4 bases and J dropped 0 bases, with 16 bases sitting between them. CDR3 bases: TGTGCCACCAGCACCCACCGCCACAGTCTCTCTGGAAACACCATATATTTT. Residues: CATSTHRHSLSGNTIYF.